This T cell receptor beta chain is drawn from a study of long-term antiretroviral therapy in people with HIV. Study details: The oldest samples precede the 2015 immediate-ART recommendation by about a decade.

Researchers report immunoSEQ v3.0 was run at survey level. The data were produced by immunoSEQ multiplex PCR, yet TCRdb's version contains in-frame clones alone and is incomplete. The data show some 33,000 clones, approximately 96% seen once. Findings and limits, study-wide: Possibly under older ART regimens, blood was drawn between about 2004 and 2017.

Only United States sites treated participants with HIV. The cryopreserved samples used held 1-10 million PBMC prior to extraction of DNA. The CDR3 sequence is 14 residues long. From germline, CDR1 is SGDLS and CDR2 YYNGEE. Trimming left V 0 bases short and J 7 bases short, with 8 bases between. In its sample, this clone was seen once. Antigen specificity is unknown. Sequenced here: unsorted PBMCs, sampled 6.5 to 6.6 years after starting antiretroviral therapy. This TCR came from a man aged 30-40 years with HIV. The chain carries TRBV9 and TRBJ1-6, with D tentatively TRBD1 (5 bases). DNA for the CDR3: TGTGCCAGCAGCGTAGAGGGGCCCAATTCACCCCTCCACTTT. It is translated as CASSVEGPNSPLHF.